This entry features one T cell receptor beta chain sequence. The antigen it recognizes is unknown. No much larger clone exists at a distance of one base, and base qualities are not known. The data belong to a study of sequential checkpoint blockade in melanoma (dated by TCRdb to about 2019). Regarding the research as a whole: In a 1:1 randomization, patients received either first-line nivolumab then ipilimumab (arm A) or ipilimumab then nivolumab (arm B). Maintenance nivolumab came after each of the two trial sequences.

The treatment or condition label for this specimen denotes: randomized to nivolumab then ipilimumab (arm A) or the reverse (arm B). No trial patient had received prior DNA-damaging chemotherapy. On a FACS Aria II flow cytometer, live CD3+CD8+ cells that were negative for CD19 and CD56 were sorted from thawed PBMCs. CheckMate 064, a randomized, open-label phase II trial of sequential checkpoint blockade, was the source of the samples, all of which came from patients with melanoma. Leukapheresis was used to collect peripheral blood mononuclear cells, which were then purified with Ficoll-Paque and frozen in human serum with roughly 10% DMSO. Purity of sorted blood CD3+CD8+ cells was verified at >95% immediately after sorting, followed by DNA extraction. The immunoSEQ Assay was used to immunosequence TCRbeta CDR3 regions from genomic DNA. Prior to high-throughput sequencing, genomic DNA was amplified by bias-controlled multiplex PCR. The authors' analysis ran thus. To quantify the absolute abundance of each unique TCRbeta CDR3 region, the sequences were collapsed and filtered. Clonality, defined as 1 minus Pielou's evenness, was calculated using productive rearrangements only. A previously published method was used to identify clones whose frequencies were significantly greater in on-treatment samples than in baseline samples. This is the immuneACCESS table as TCRdb keeps it, with only in-frame sequences that have V and J called. A part of the clones is gone; compared with another copy, unresolved V genes explain less than half, and the rest is unexplained. From that table come the V and J calls and clone size; the DNA was used to work out D and trimming. The table for this sample lists about 35,000 clones; 80% to 90% of them were counted only once. 4.5% to 7% of the sample belongs to the ten largest clones.

Germline trimming: 7 bases from V, 9 bases from J; junction bases outside gene matches: 11. CDR1 is given as PRHDT and CDR2 as FYEKMQ, both from the germline V gene (reference sequence). The CDR3 spans 15 residues, from the cysteine through the phenylalanine. The retained sequence is limited to the CDR3, 45 bases, with the frame set at the first base. What the research found in general, with its limitations: Larger, independent patient cohorts are needed to validate the response-prediction model that combines TCR metrics and mutation burden.

Recombination linked TRBV13 to TRBJ2-1, with 11 junctional bases fitting TRBD2. This sequence was found in a human donor with melanoma. Sequenced material: CD8+ T cells sorted from blood (inferred from file names), taken from a patient given nivolumab and ipilimumab in sequence. The DNA reads as follows: TGTGCCAGCACCCCTTCTCTAGCGGGAGGAGGTGAGCAGTTCTTC. The encoded protein is CASTPSLAGGGEQFF.